This TCR beta chain was observed in a study of blood T cell repertoires in COVID-19. Looking at the study overall: Samples came from the United States, Italy and Spain, spanning acute and convalescent COVID-19. The cDNA or gDNA used as material had been derived from T cells, B-cell-depleted T cells, or PBMCs.

In the original analysis: For nucleated cells, counts were estimated from reference gene primer amplification. TCRdb keeps only in-frame clones here, not all; method: immunoSEQ multiplex PCR. V, J and clone size derive from that table, while D and trimming were established from the DNA sequence. The sample comprises tens of thousands of clones, around four fifths of which are singletons, and 3.5% rests with the top ten. Trimming left V 3 bases short and J 0 bases short, with 15 bases between. This CDR3 is built from 16 residues. Germline values: CDR1 LNHDA, CDR2 SQIVND (reference sequence). The genes are TRBV19 and TRBJ2-7; D is possibly TRBD1 (6 bases). The sample consisted of peripheral blood. This sequence originates from a man aged 55 to 70 with acute or convalescent COVID-19. CDR3 coding DNA: TGTGCCAGTAGTATCAAGGGGGACACGGACTCCTACGAGCAGTACTTC. Translation gives CASSIKGDTDSYEQYF.